This T cell receptor beta chain was found in a study of blood T cell repertoires in COVID-19. Study summary: Spain, Italy and the United States supplied samples that represented acute and convalescent COVID-19.

Libraries were prepared by immunoSEQ multiplex PCR; TCRdb keeps only in-frame clonotypes and omits some of them. The table includes about 93,000 clones, 70% to 90% detected once. The V and J ends lost 0 bases and 5 bases, in that order; junction bases with no gene match: 5. CDR1 is SGHNT, CDR2 YYREEE, per germline (reference sequence). The CDR3 runs to 16 residues. What was sequenced was peripheral blood. This chain connects TRBV5-4 to TRBJ2-5, with TRBD2 identical over 12 bases. The TCR was taken from a woman aged 80 or older with acute or convalescent COVID-19. The CDR3 sequence is CASSLALAGGKETQYF. In nucleotides, the CDR3 is TGTGCCAGCAGCTTGGCCCTAGCGGGGGGGAAGGAGACCCAGTACTTC.